This TCR beta chain came from a study of T cells expressing NK-cell markers. Study-wide context: The eight sequenced donors comprised seven who were HCMV-seropositive and one who was seronegative.

A remark on this clonotype: Its antigen is not identified.

Study results and limitations: In five or six donors, dominant CD3+CD56+NKG2C+ clonotypes ranked among the top 10 CD8+ clonotypes.

Generation of TCR beta cDNA was performed by 5'RACE template switching incorporating UMIs. Using the 5' RACE reads, TCRdb records one entry per CDR3 protein without DNA. In all, the sample yields about 460,000 distinct CDR3 sequences. This TCR came from a woman between 50 and 59 years old in good health. The sample comprised blood T cells: a sorted CD56 or NKG2C T cell subset, CD4+ or CD8+ T cells, or bulk PBMC T cells (not recorded which).

This CDR3 reads CASSQGTGLFYEQYF. The chain uses TRBV14 and TRBJ2-7; checking the TCRdb D call of TRBD1 is not possible without DNA. There are 15 residues in the CDR3. Germline CDR1 SGHDN, CDR2 FVKESK. Full variable domain (outside the CDR3, taken from reference TRBV14 and TRBJ2-7): EAGVTQFPSHSVIEKGQTVTLRCDPISGHDNLYWYRRVMGKEIKFLLHFVKESKQDESGMPNNRFLAERTGGTYSTLKVQPAELEDSGVYFCASSQGTGLFYEQYFGPGTRLTVT.